This T cell receptor (beta chain) was identified during a study of blood T cell repertoires in COVID-19. As handled by the study authors: Estimates of nucleated cell counts were drawn from the amplification of reference gene primers. Assay used: immunoSEQ multiplex PCR; TCRdb lists only in-frame clones, some missing. V and J calls and clone size are copied from that table; D and trimming were computed from the DNA. The sample includes around 180,000 clones, roughly 83% of them seen just once. Participants had their cohort set by participant-reported clinical history. Cohort 3 donors were reported recovered after two negative PCRs, clearance, or symptom resolution. The CDR3 length is 13 residues. Per germline, CDR1 SGHRS and CDR2 YFSETQ. J lost 3 bases, V lost 3 bases, and 1 base had no gene match.

V usage is TRBV5-1 and J usage is TRBJ2-3, with TRBD2 matching over 7 bases. The TCR comes from a woman aged 25-40 years who had recovered from COVID-19. Sequenced material: PBMCs or T cells enriched from blood (not recorded which). DNA for the CDR3: TGCGCCAGCAGCTCACTAGCGACAGATACGCAGTATTTT. Its translation: CASSSLATDTQYF.